The 27 T cell receptor beta chains reported below all come from one sample, sequenced in a study of T cell responses to AZD1222 COVID-19 vaccine (dated by TCRdb to about 2021). Library prep was done by the immunoSEQ multiplex PCR assay. TCRdb carries this immuneACCESS record with in-frame sequences only. Its versions omit some clonotypes, under half of them owing to an unresolved V gene in the studies checked, with the rest unexplained. This sample gives some 140,000 clones in total; roughly 92% of them show up just once. The ten largest make up around 5% of the sample. Per the publication, the time point label means: baseline before first vaccination. The sequences come from peripheral blood, collected on day 0 of AZD1222 vaccination. These receptors were obtained from an adult in good health.

This clone was picked up a small number of times. The rearrangement joins TRBV15 to TRBJ1-2; D is unclear. V shed 0 bases and J shed 13 bases, with 15 bases lying between them. CDR3 length: 13 residues. Per the germline V gene, CDR1 is LNHNV and CDR2 is YYDKDF (reference sequence). This CDR3 reads CATSRDLEGSGTF. The CDR3 DNA reads TGTGCCACCAGCAGAGATTTGGAGGGCTCGGGCACCTTC.

The chain uses TRBV2 and TRBJ1-4, with 11 bases matching TRBD1. Germline CDR1 reads SNHLY; CDR2 reads FYNNEI. The junction had 5 bases not matched to a gene; V was cut back by 10 bases and J by 7 bases. This CDR3 region has 13 residues. The DNA of the CDR3 is TGTGCCAACTCCGGGACAGGGGGTGAAAAACTGTTTTTT. Residues: CANSGTGGEKLFF.

This chain connects TRBV4-1 to TRBJ2-1; 7 bases are shared with TRBD2. Trimming removed 1 base from V and 5 bases from J; junction bases left unmatched: 5. This CDR3 comprises 15 residues. Germline V lookup: CDR1 MGHRA, CDR2 YSYEKL. The CDR3 bases are TGCGCCAGCAGCCAAGTGTTAGCGGGCCACAATGAGCAGTTCTTC. Its protein product is CASSQVLAGHNEQFF.

The genes are TRBV9 and TRBJ1-1; 9 bases agree with TRBD1. The trim removed 3 bases at V and 0 bases at J, leaving 3 bases unmatched. The length of the CDR3 is 15 residues. Germline values: CDR1 SGDLS, CDR2 YYNGEE. CDR3 sequence reads: CASSADRGMNTEAFF. DNA for the CDR3: TGTGCCAGCAGCGCGGACAGGGGAATGAACACTGAAGCTTTCTTT.

This chain joins TRBV30 and TRBJ2-1; no clear D gene. This CDR3 has 12 amino acids. Trimming shortened V by 2 bases and J by 5 bases, and 7 bases separated the two germline ends. Germline loops: CDR1 GTSNPN, CDR2 SVGIG (reference sequence). CDR3 residues: CAWSFTDNEQFF. In DNA, the CDR3 is TGTGCCTGGAGTTTCACGGACAATGAGCAGTTCTTC.

The V call is TRBV12-3 or TRBV12-4, the J call TRBJ1-3, with D hard to call. CDR3 length equals 12 residues. V was clipped by 3 bases and J by 7 bases, with 7 bases between them. DNA for the CDR3: TGTGCCAGCAGTTTGAGCCAGAACACCATATATTTT. Encoded protein: CASSLSQNTIYF.

J is TRBJ2-3 and V is TRBV10-3; D is possibly TRBD2 (6 bases). V gave up 10 bases and J gave up 6 bases, with 17 bases separating them. The germline V gene encodes CDR1 ENHRY and CDR2 SYGVKD. The CDR3 runs to 13 residues. In DNA form, the CDR3 reads TGTGCCAGCCGGGACTGGGGAGGCGATACGCAGTATTTT. This sequence encodes CASRDWGGDTQYF.

This clone has just a few counts. V gene TRBV10-2 combines with J gene TRBJ1-2; 8 nucleotides match TRBD1. The V segment lost 1 base and the J segment 7 bases; nucleotides outside the gene matches: 8. CDR1 is WSHSY and CDR2 is SAAADI in the germline V gene. CDR3 length: 15 amino acids. CDR3 bases: TGCGCCAGCAGTGAGTTCGAGACAGGGGTTGGTGGCTACACCTTC. This sequence encodes CASSEFETGVGGYTF.

V gene TRBV2 combines with J gene TRBJ2-6, with D possibly TRBD2 on 6 matching bases. Trimming cost V 5 bases and J 0 bases, with 23 bases left between them. CDR1 and CDR2 (germline): SNHLY, FYNNEI. The CDR3 contains 20 residues. The CDR3 DNA follows: TGTGCCAGCAGTTCGGCGGGAACCGGGATCTCTTTCTCTGGGGCCAACGTCCTGACTTTC. Protein sequence: CASSSAGTGISFSGANVLTF.

The chain employs TRBV25-1 and TRBJ2-7, with no clear D. V was shortened by 4 bases and J by 5 bases, with 6 bases between the two germline ends. This CDR3 has 11 residues. Germline lookup yields CDR1 MGHDK and CDR2 SYGVNS. CDR3 DNA: TGTGCCAGCAGTGGGCTCAACGAGCAGTACTTC. It specifies CASSGLNEQYF.

This clone was seen once. V gene TRBV3-1 (or the pseudogene TRBV3-2) combines with J gene TRBJ1-6, with 7 bases fitting TRBD1. The V gene end was trimmed by 3 bases and the J gene end by 6 bases; junction bases not matched to a gene: 8. Looked up from germline, CDR1 is LGHDT and CDR2 is YNNKEL (reference sequence). The CDR3 length is 16 residues. CDR3 DNA: TGTGCCAGCAGCCAGCACACCGGGACAGCTAATTCACCCCTCCACTTT. Its translation: CASSQHTGTANSPLHF.

J is TRBJ2-5 and V is TRBV19, with 8 bases that match TRBD2. The ends lost 1 base at V and 3 bases at J; junction bases unmatched: 7. CDR1 and CDR2 (germline): LNHDA, SQIVND (reference sequence). This CDR3 is 16 amino acids long. The CDR3 spells CASSIVPGGLKETQYF. As DNA, the CDR3 is TGTGCCAGTAGTATAGTGCCGGGAGGGTTGAAAGAGACCCAGTACTTC.

This chain links TRBV4-1 with TRBJ2-5; D is uncertain. V was clipped by 5 bases and J by 2 bases, with 12 bases between them. Germline V gene data show CDR1 as MGHRA and CDR2 as YSYEKL. This CDR3 contains 14 residues. In DNA, the CDR3 is TGCGCCAGCAGCTCACGCACGGATCAAGAGACCCAGTACTTC. This gives the protein CASSSRTDQETQYF.

The chain employs TRBV28 and TRBJ2-1; TRBD2 matches at 7 bases. Germline CDR1 and CDR2: MDHEN and SYDVKM. The CDR3 extends over 15 amino acids. V lost 5 bases to trimming and J lost 4 bases; unmatched junction nucleotides: 8. The CDR3 is CASSETSPGYNEQFF. As DNA, the CDR3 is TGTGCCAGCAGTGAGACTAGCCCGGGATACAATGAGCAGTTCTTC.

This chain links TRBV4-1 with TRBJ1-2; D gene uncertain. The CDR3 has 13 residues. Germline values: CDR1 MGHRA, CDR2 YSYEKL. The ends were cut back, 0 bases at V and 8 bases at J, with 10 bases in the middle. The CDR3 region is CASSQDYKEGYTF. CDR3 sequence (DNA): TGCGCCAGCAGCCAAGATTACAAGGAGGGCTACACCTTC.

With regard to this clone: In the same sample, other DNA sequences code for this CDR3. The chain links TRBV9 to TRBJ1-1, with D unresolved. Trimming shortened V by 0 bases and J by 0 bases, and 3 bases separated the two germline ends. The CDR3 has 13 amino acids. The germline V gene has CDR1 SGDLS and CDR2 YYNGEE. The chain's CDR3 is CASSVDMNTEAFF. The CDR3 DNA reads as TGTGCCAGCAGCGTAGATATGAACACTGAAGCTTTCTTT.

V gene TRBV2 combines with J gene TRBJ2-7, with TRBD1 matching over 9 bases. This CDR3 region has 15 residues. CDR1 is SNHLY, CDR2 FYNNEI, per germline. The ends lost 8 bases at V and 3 bases at J; junction bases unmatched: 11. This CDR3 is CASLGQGGNLYEQYF. CDR3 sequence (DNA): TGTGCCAGCCTGGGACAGGGAGGAAATCTCTACGAGCAGTACTTC.

This chain links TRBV2 with TRBJ2-7, with D perhaps TRBD1 (5 bases). Germline V gene data show CDR1 as SNHLY and CDR2 as FYNNEI. The CDR3 contains 12 residues. Trimming removed 8 bases at V and 4 bases at J, with 12 bases between. DNA for the CDR3: TGTGCCAGCGTACAGGACGGGTACGAGCAGTACTTC. Protein: CASVQDGYEQYF.

The chain carries TRBV6-5 and TRBJ1-1, with 7 bases lining up with TRBD1. V lost 7 bases and J lost 0; bases outside the gene matches: 2. The CDR3 runs 13 residues. Germline V lookup: CDR1 MNHEY, CDR2 SVGAGI. The CDR3 coding sequence is TGTGCCAGCAAGGACAGGTTGAACACTGAAGCTTTCTTT. Its translation: CASKDRLNTEAFF.

The chain links TRBV12-3 or TRBV12-4 to TRBJ1-1; D is unresolved. The germline V and J ends were trimmed by 5 bases and 8 bases, with 12 bases remaining between them. CDR3 length: 12 residues. DNA of the CDR3: TGTGCCAGCAGTGCCAACTTGGGGGAAGCTTTCTTT. Protein: CASSANLGEAFF.

This rearrangement joins TRBV19 to TRBJ1-5; a possible D gene is TRBD1 (5 bases). The CDR3 spans 16 residues. Germline-derived CDR1 and CDR2 are LNHDA and SQIVND (reference sequence). The V and J ends lost 5 bases and 0 bases respectively, with 14 bases between them. This CDR3 is CASSSHPGGSNQPQHF. CDR3 nucleotide sequence: TGTGCCAGTAGTTCACACCCGGGGGGTAGCAATCAGCCCCAGCATTTT.

The genes are TRBV10-3 and TRBJ1-1; the D is unclear. Trimming removed 4 bases from V and 1 base from J, with 10 bases in between. The germline gives CDR1 ENHRY, CDR2 SYGVKD. The CDR3 loop spans 14 amino acids. The CDR3 loop reads CAISAVVSNTEAFF. Here the CDR3 DNA reads TGTGCCATCAGTGCTGTCGTTTCGAACACTGAAGCTTTCTTT.

CDR3 nucleotide sequence: TGTGCCAGCAGCAGAGGGACAGGGGGTGGCTACACCTTC. Translated, it gives CASSRGTGGGYTF. The chain has TRBV9 and TRBJ1-2, with TRBD1 matching over 11 bases. This CDR3 is 13 amino acids long. Per germline, CDR1 SGDLS and CDR2 YYNGEE. With 4 bases clipped from V and 7 bases from J, the junction kept 3 bases outside the gene matches.

This clone was picked up one time. J is TRBJ1-1 and V is TRBV5-1; D is perhaps TRBD1 (5 bases). CDR1 is SGHRS and CDR2 is YFSETQ in the germline V gene. V gave up 0 bases and J gave up 1 base, with 10 bases separating them. There are 15 residues in the CDR3. The CDR3 DNA sequence: TGCGCCAGCAGCTTGGTCGTCAGGGCGAACACTGAAGCTTTCTTT. Translation gives CASSLVVRANTEAFF. The full variable domain, in which reference TRBV5-1 and TRBJ1-1 provide the parts outside the CDR3, is KAGVTQTPRYLIKTRGQQVTLSCSPISGHRSVSWYQQTPGQGLQFLFEYFSETQRNKGNFPGRFSGRQFSNSRSEMNVSTLELGDSALYLCASSLVVRANTEAFFGQGTRLTVV.

The chain has TRBV9 and TRBJ2-5; D perhaps matches TRBD1 (5 bases). Germline CDR1 SGDLS, CDR2 YYNGEE. V lost 0 bases and J lost 4, with 13 bases in between. The length of the CDR3 is 15 residues. The CDR3 DNA reads as TGTGCCAGCAGCGTAGAGTCCGCAGGGTCAGAGACCCAGTACTTC. Protein product: CASSVESAGSETQYF.

The V call is TRBV24-1, the J call TRBJ2-2, with 7 bases matching TRBD2. The CDR3 contains 14 residues. Germline trimming cut 5 bases from V and 3 bases from J; bases unmatched to any gene: 2. In germline, CDR1 is KGHDR, CDR2 SFDVKD. The CDR3 is CATSGLADTGELFF. CDR3 nucleotide sequence: TGTGCCACCAGTGGCCTAGCGGACACCGGGGAGCTGTTTTTT.

The V call is TRBV7-9, the J call TRBJ2-1, with D uncertain. CDR3 length: 17 amino acids. Germline CDR1 is SEHNR and CDR2 is FQNEAQ (reference sequence). V was trimmed by 8 bases and J by 0 bases, leaving 20 bases between them. The CDR3 DNA reads TGTGCCAGCGGACGAAAGCTCCCCCTCAGCTCCTACAATGAGCAGTTCTTC. Its protein is CASGRKLPLSSYNEQFF.